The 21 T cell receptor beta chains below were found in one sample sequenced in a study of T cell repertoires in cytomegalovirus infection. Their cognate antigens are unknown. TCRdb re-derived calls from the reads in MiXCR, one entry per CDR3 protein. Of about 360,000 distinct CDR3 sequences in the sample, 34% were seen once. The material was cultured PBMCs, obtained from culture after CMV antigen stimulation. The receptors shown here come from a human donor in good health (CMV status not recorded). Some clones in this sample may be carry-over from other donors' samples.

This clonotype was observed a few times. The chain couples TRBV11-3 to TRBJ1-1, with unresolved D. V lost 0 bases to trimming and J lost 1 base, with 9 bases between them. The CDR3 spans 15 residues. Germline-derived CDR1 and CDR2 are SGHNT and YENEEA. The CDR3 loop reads CASSLDSTANTEAFF. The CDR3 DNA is TGTGCCAGCAGCTTAGACAGCACCGCGAACACTGAAGCTTTCTTT.

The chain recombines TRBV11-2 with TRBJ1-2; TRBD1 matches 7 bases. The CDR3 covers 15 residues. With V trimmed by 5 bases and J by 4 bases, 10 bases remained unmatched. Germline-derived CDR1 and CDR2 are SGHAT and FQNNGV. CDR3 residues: CASSPTGDSPYGYTF. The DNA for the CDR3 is TGTGCCAGCAGCCCCACCGGGGACAGCCCCTATGGCTACACCTTC.

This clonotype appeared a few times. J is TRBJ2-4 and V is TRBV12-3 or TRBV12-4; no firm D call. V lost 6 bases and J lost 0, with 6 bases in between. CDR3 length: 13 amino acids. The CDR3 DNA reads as TGTGCCAGCAGCGCACTAGCCAAAAACATTCAGTACTTC. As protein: CASSALAKNIQYF.

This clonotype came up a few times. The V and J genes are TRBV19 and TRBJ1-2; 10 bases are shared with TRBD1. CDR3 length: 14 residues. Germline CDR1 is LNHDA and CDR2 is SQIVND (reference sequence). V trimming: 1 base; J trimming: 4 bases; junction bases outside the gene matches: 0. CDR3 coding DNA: TGTGCCAGTAGTATAGGGGACAGGGGCTATGGCTACACCTTC. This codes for CASSIGDRGYGYTF.

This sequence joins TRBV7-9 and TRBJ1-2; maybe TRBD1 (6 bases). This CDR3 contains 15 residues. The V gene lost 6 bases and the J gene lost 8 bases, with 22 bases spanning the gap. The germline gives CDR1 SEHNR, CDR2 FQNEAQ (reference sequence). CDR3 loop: CASSPGTSFTEGYTF. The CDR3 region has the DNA TGTGCCAGCAGTCCAGGGACATCATTTACGGAGGGCTACACCTTC.

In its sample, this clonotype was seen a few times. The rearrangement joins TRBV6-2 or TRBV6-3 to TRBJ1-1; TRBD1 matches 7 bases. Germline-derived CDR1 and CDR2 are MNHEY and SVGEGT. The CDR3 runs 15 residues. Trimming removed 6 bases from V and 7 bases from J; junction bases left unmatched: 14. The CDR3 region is CASSSTVNRGREAFF. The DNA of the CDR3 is TGTGCCAGCAGCTCCACCGTAAACAGGGGCCGTGAAGCTTTCTTT.

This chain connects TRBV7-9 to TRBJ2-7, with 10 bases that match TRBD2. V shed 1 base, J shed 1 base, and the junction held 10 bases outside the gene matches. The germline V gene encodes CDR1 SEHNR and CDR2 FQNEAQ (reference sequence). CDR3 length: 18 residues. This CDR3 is CASSLGAGGPGKSYEQYF. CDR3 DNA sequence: TGTGCCAGCAGCTTAGGAGCGGGAGGGCCTGGGAAATCCTACGAGCAGTACTTC.

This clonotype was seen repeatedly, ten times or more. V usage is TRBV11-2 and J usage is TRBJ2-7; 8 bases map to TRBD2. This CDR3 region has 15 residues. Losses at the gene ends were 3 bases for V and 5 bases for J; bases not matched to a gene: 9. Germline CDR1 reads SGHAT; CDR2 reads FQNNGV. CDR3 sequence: CASSFGAGVADEQYV. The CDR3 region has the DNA TGTGCCAGCAGCTTTGGAGCGGGAGTGGCGGACGAGCAGTACGTC.

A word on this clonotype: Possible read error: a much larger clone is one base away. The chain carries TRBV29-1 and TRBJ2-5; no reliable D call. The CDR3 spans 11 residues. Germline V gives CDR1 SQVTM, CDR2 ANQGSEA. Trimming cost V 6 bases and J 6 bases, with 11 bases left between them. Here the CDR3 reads CSVGKTKTQYF. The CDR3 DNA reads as TGCAGCGTGGGGAAGACGAAGACCCAGTACTTC.

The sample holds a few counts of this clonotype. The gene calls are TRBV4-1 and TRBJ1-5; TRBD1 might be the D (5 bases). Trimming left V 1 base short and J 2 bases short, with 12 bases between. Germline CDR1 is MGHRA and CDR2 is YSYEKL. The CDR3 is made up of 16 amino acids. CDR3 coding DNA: TGCGCCAGCAGCCAAGGGCGGGGGATGGGCAATCAGCCCCAGCATTTT. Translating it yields CASSQGRGMGNQPQHF.

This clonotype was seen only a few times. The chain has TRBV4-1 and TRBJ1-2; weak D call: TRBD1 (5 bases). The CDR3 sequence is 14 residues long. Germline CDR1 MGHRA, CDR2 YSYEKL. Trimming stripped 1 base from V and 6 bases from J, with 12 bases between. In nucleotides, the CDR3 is TGCGCCAGCAGCCAAGTCGGGGGTGGCGATGGCTACACCTTC. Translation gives CASSQVGGGDGYTF.

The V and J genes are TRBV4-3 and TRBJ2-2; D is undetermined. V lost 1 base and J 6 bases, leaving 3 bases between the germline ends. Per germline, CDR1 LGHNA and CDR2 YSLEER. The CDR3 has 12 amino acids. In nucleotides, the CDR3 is TGCGCCAGCAGCCAAGGATCCGGGGAGCTGTTTTTT. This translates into CASSQGSGELFF.

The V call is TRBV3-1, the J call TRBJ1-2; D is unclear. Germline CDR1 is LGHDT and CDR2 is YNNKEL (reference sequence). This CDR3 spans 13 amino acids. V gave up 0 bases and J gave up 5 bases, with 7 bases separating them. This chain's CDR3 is CASSQEMVYGYTF. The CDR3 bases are TGTGCCAGCAGCCAAGAAATGGTTTATGGCTACACCTTC. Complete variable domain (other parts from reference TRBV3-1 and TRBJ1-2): DTAVSQTPKYLVTQMGNDKSIKCEQNLGHDTMYWYKQDSKKFLKIMFSYNNKELIINETVPNRFSPKSPDKAHLNLHINSLELGDSAVYFCASSQEMVYGYTFGSGTRLTVV.

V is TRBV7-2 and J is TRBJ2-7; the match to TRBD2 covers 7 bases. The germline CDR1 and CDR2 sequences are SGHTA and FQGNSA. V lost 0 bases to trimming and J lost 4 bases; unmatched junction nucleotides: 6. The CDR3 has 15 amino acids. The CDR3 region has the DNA TGTGCCAGCAGCTTAGCCCTCGGACTAGAATACGAGCAGTACTTC. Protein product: CASSLALGLEYEQYF. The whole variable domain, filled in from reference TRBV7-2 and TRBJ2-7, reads GAGVSQSPSNKVTEKGKDVELRCDPISGHTALYWYRQSLGQGLEFLIYFQGNSAPDKSGLPSDRFSAERTGGSVSTLTIQRTQQEDSAVYLCASSLALGLEYEQYFGPGTRLTVT.

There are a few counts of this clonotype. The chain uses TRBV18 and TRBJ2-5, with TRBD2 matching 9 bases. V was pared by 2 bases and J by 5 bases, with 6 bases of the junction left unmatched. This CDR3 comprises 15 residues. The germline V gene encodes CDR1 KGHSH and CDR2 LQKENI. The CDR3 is CASSPGAGGGETQYF. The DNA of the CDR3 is TGTGCCAGCTCACCAGGAGCGGGAGGAGGGGAGACCCAGTACTTC.

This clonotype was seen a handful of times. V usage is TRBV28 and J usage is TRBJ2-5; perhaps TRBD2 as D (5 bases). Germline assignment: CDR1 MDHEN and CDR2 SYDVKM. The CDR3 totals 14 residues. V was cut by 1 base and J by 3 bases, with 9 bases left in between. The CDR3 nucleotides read TGTGCCAGCAGTTTATCGCCGCGGGAAGAGACCCAGTACTTC. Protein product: CASSLSPREETQYF.

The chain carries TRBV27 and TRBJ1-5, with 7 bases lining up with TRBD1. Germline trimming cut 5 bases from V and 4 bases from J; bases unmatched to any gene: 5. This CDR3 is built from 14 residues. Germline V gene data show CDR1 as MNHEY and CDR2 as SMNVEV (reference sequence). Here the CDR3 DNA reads TGTGCCAGCAGTATCTCGGACAGGAATCAGCCCCAGCATTTT. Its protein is CASSISDRNQPQHF.

CDR3 in DNA: TGTGCCATCAGCCATCAGTCCCGTAATGAAAAACTGTTTTTT. It is translated as CAISHQSRNEKLFF. The chain is built from TRBV10-3 and TRBJ1-4; D gene uncertain. The V end lost 6 bases, the J end lost 4 bases, and 12 bases lay between the germline ends. Germline CDR1 ENHRY, CDR2 SYGVKD. There are 14 residues in the CDR3.

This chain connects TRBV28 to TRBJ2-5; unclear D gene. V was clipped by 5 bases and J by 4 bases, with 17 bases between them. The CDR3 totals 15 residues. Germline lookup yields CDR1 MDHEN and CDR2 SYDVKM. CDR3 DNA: TGTGCCAGCAGTCCCGCGACCTTGTTTCCAGAGACCCAGTACTTC. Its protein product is CASSPATLFPETQYF.

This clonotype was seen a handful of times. CDR3 amino acids: CASSKNRKQFF. In nucleotides, the CDR3 is TGTGCCAGCAGCAAGAACAGAAAGCAGTTCTTC. The chain is built from TRBV7-2 and TRBJ2-1; no clear D. Per the germline V gene, CDR1 is SGHTA and CDR2 is FQGNSA. The CDR3 length is 11 residues. V dropped 5 bases and J dropped 11 bases, with 10 bases sitting between them.

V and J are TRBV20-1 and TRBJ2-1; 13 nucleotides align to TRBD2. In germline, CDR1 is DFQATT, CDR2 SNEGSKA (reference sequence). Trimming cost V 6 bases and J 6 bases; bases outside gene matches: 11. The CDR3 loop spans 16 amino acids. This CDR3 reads CSANNIGTSGTNEQFF. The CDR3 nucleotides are TGCAGTGCAAATAATATCGGGACTAGCGGGACCAATGAGCAGTTCTTC.